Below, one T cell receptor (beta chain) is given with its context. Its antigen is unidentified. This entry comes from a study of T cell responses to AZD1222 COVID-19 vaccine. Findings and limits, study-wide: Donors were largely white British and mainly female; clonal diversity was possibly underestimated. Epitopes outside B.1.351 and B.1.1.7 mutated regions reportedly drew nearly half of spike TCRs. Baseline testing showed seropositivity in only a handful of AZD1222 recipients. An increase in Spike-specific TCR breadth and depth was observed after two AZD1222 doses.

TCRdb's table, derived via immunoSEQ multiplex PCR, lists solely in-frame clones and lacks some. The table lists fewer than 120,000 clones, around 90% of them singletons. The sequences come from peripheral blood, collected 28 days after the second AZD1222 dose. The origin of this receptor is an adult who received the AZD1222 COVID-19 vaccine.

The CDR3 region is CASSESETDYNEQFF. In nucleotides, the CDR3 is TGCGCCAGCAGTGAGTCGGAGACGGACTACAATGAGCAGTTCTTC. The genes are TRBV10-1 and TRBJ2-1; D remains ambiguous. With 0 bases removed from V and 3 bases from J, the gap between germline ends came to 9 bases. The CDR3 totals 15 residues. Germline V gives CDR1 WNHNN, CDR2 SYGVQD (reference sequence).